This T cell receptor (beta chain) was recovered during a study of blood T cell repertoires in COVID-19. Study at large: Samples came from the United States, Italy and Spain, spanning acute and convalescent COVID-19. From T cells, B-cell-depleted T cells, or PBMCs came the material, which was cDNA or gDNA.

Participants were placed into cohorts based on the clinical history they reported. Per the original methods: Reference gene primer amplification yielded estimated nucleated cell counts. The repertoire was sequenced with immunoSEQ multiplex PCR; TCRdb's copy has only in-frame clones and lacks some. For V, J and clone size, that table is used; D and trimming come from the DNA. Here the sample spans 300,000 to 400,000 clones, about 86% being singletons. The CDR3 is 16 amino acids. The germline V gene has CDR1 SGDLS and CDR2 YYNGEE. The V and J ends lost 3 bases and 4 bases, in that order; junction bases with no gene match: 8.

J is TRBJ2-3 and V is TRBV9; 10 bases map to TRBD1. This receptor was obtained from a middle-aged woman with acute COVID-19. Sequencing was performed on PBMCs or T cells enriched from blood (not recorded which). The CDR3 sequence is CASSAFGTGVPDTQYF. In DNA form, the CDR3 reads TGTGCCAGCAGCGCATTCGGGACAGGGGTCCCAGATACGCAGTATTTT.